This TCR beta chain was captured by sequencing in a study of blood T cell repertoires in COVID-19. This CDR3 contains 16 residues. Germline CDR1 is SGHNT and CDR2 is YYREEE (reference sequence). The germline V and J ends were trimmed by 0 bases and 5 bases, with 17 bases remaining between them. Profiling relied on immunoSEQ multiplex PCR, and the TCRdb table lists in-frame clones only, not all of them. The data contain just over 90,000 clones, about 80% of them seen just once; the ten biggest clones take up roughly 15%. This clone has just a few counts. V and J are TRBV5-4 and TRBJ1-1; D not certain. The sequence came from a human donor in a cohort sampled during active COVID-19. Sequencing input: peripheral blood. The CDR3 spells CASSLARSGLGTEAFF. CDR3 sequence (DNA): TGTGCCAGCAGCTTGGCCAGATCGGGGTTGGGAACTGAAGCTTTCTTT.